Shown below are 24 T cell receptor beta chains from a single sample sequenced in a study of PD-L1 blockade in urothelial cancer. Generated by immunoSEQ multiplex PCR, the TCRdb table keeps only in-frame clones and is missing some. The profile shows 45,000 to 60,000 clones, roughly 84% of them singletons. This material consisted of PBMCs, taken around atezolizumab (anti-PD-L1) treatment. Source of these receptors: a middle-aged man with urothelial cancer.

The chain uses TRBV23-1 and TRBJ1-6; D not certain. TRBV23-1 is marked as an open reading frame, function uncertain. The CDR3 has 11 amino acids. Trimming cost V 7 bases and J 14 bases, with 12 bases left between them. Here the CDR3 reads CASNAPIALHF. CDR3 bases: TGCGCCAGCAACGCCCCTATCGCCCTCCACTTT.

The chain has TRBV11-2 and TRBJ2-5, with 11 bases matching TRBD2. Germline V lookup: CDR1 SGHAT, CDR2 FQNNGV. There are 14 residues in the CDR3. Losses at the gene ends were 5 bases for V and 5 bases for J; bases not matched to a gene: 4. The CDR3 sequence: CASSRLAGWETQYF. The CDR3 bases are TGTGCCAGCAGCCGACTAGCGGGGTGGGAGACCCAGTACTTC.

The chain links TRBV4-1 to TRBJ2-1; D not resolved. The CDR3 length is 16 residues. V shed 4 bases and J shed 2 bases, with 15 bases lying between them. Germline loops: CDR1 MGHRA, CDR2 YSYEKL. The CDR3: CASSPFPRLAYNEQFF. The CDR3, as DNA: TGCGCCAGCAGCCCTTTCCCGCGGTTGGCCTACAATGAGCAGTTCTTC.

V and J are TRBV19 and TRBJ1-5, with D perhaps TRBD1 (5 bases). Between the trimmed V and J ends, which lost 3 bases and 7 bases, there was a span of 16 bases. Germline CDR1 is LNHDA and CDR2 is SQIVND (reference sequence). The CDR3 runs to 15 residues. DNA of the CDR3: TGTGCCAGTAGTATGCCTCAGGGTTCAGGGCAGCCCCAGCATTTT. It is translated as CASSMPQGSGQPQHF. The full variable domain, its missing parts supplied by reference TRBV19 and TRBJ1-5, is DGGITQSPKYLFRKEGQNVTLSCEQNLNHDAMYWYRQDPGQGLRLIYYSQIVNDFQKGDIAEGYSVSREKKESFPLTVTSAQKNPTAFYLCASSMPQGSGQPQHFGDGTRLSIL.

The V gene is TRBV5-4, the J gene TRBJ1-2; no definite D call. This CDR3 is 15 amino acids long. The V gene lost 0 bases and the J gene lost 4 bases, with 13 bases spanning the gap. Germline assignment: CDR1 SGHNT and CDR2 YYREEE (reference sequence). CDR3 bases: TGTGCCAGCAGCTTGGGGACCGAGGGAAGCTATGGCTACACCTTC. This encodes CASSLGTEGSYGYTF. The full variable domain, completed using reference TRBV5-4 and TRBJ1-2, is ETGVTQSPTHLIKTRGQQVTLRCSSQSGHNTVSWYQQALGQGPQFIFQYYREEENGRGNFPPRFSGLQFPNYSSELNVNALELDDSALYLCASSLGTEGSYGYTFGSGTRLTVV.

The rearrangement links TRBV5-4 to TRBJ2-6, with 8 positions matching TRBD1. The CDR3 contains 16 residues. Germline CDR1 is SGHNT and CDR2 is YYREEE (reference sequence). J was trimmed by 4 bases and V by 0 bases; bases with no gene match: 3. CDR3 coding DNA: TGTGCCAGCAGCTTGGTCCAGGGGGCCGGGGCCAACGTCCTGACTTTC. Amino acids: CASSLVQGAGANVLTF.

The chain joins TRBV11-2 to TRBJ1-1; 8 bases are a match to TRBD1. The trim removed 2 bases at V and 7 bases at J, leaving 12 bases unmatched. This CDR3 contains 16 residues. Germline-derived CDR1 and CDR2 are SGHAT and FQNNGV. The CDR3 DNA sequence: TGTGCCAGCAGCTTATTTGGGCCACAGGGGGGAAGTGAAGCTTTCTTT. This encodes CASSLFGPQGGSEAFF.

As for this clone: Distinct nucleotide sequences in the sample also encode this CDR3. This chain connects TRBV28 to TRBJ2-3, with D unresolved. The length of the CDR3 is 11 residues. Trimming pared 4 bases from V and 5 bases from J, leaving 4 bases between. The germline CDR1 and CDR2 sequences are MDHEN and SYDVKM. The CDR3 DNA reads as TGTGCCAGCAGTTCGCGAGATACGCAGTATTTT. Protein sequence: CASSSRDTQYF.

This clone was detected only once. This chain connects TRBV7-2 to TRBJ2-7, with D tentatively TRBD1 (6 bases). V lost 0 bases to trimming and J lost 3 bases, with 12 bases between them. Looked up from germline, CDR1 is SGHTA and CDR2 is FQGNSA. The CDR3 sequence is 15 residues long. CDR3 residues: CASSLARDIFYEQYF. The CDR3 DNA is TGTGCCAGCAGCTTAGCCCGGGACATCTTCTACGAGCAGTACTTC.

The chain recombines TRBV4-3 with TRBJ2-5, with D unclear. This CDR3 comprises 13 residues. The germline V and J ends were trimmed by 1 base and 5 bases, with 8 bases remaining between them. In germline, CDR1 is LGHNA, CDR2 YSLEER. In DNA form, the CDR3 reads TGCGCCAGCAGCCAAGGTCTCTACGAGACCCAGTACTTC. Its protein is CASSQGLYETQYF.

This clone was counted once. The genes are TRBV5-1 and TRBJ2-3, with TRBD2 matching over 7 bases. This CDR3 comprises 14 residues. V lost 0 bases, J lost 5 bases, and 3 bases stayed unmatched. The germline gives CDR1 SGHRS, CDR2 YFSETQ. The CDR3 region is CASSLGGGGDTQYF. DNA for the CDR3: TGCGCCAGCAGCTTGGGGGGCGGGGGAGATACGCAGTATTTT.

This clone was counted only a few times. The chain links TRBV30 to TRBJ2-2, with 10 bases aligning to TRBD2. The CDR3 contains 15 residues. Looked up from germline, CDR1 is GTSNPN and CDR2 is SVGIG (reference sequence). Unmatched junction bases numbered 6, after V lost 3 bases and J lost 5 bases. As DNA, the CDR3 is TGTGCCTGGAGGCCTAGCGGGAGAGGAACCGGGGAGCTGTTTTTT. It encodes CAWRPSGRGTGELFF.

The rearrangement links TRBV30 to TRBJ1-4; 8 bases map to TRBD1. V lost 1 base to trimming and J lost 7 bases; unmatched junction nucleotides: 5. Germline loops: CDR1 GTSNPN, CDR2 SVGIG (reference sequence). This CDR3 is 14 amino acids long. In nucleotides, the CDR3 is TGTGCCTGGAGTGGAACAGGGGGGAGTGAAAAACTGTTTTTT. It codes for CAWSGTGGSEKLFF.

This clone appeared once. V usage is TRBV5-5 and J usage is TRBJ1-5; D uncertain. Germline CDR1 is SGHKS and CDR2 is YYEKEE (reference sequence). The V gene lost 6 bases and the J gene lost 8 bases, with 24 bases spanning the gap. The CDR3 covers 16 residues. CDR3 coding DNA: TGTGCCAGCACCCAAAGTACCTTGGGCAGGCCAAAGCCCCAGCATTTT. As protein: CASTQSTLGRPKPQHF.

J is TRBJ1-2 and V is TRBV4-1; D is uncertain. CDR3 size: 15 residues. V lost 2 bases and J 0 bases, leaving 10 bases between the germline ends. The V gene's germline CDR1 is MGHRA and CDR2 YSYEKL. Here the CDR3 DNA reads TGCGCCAGCAGCCAAACGACACAAACTAACTATGGCTACACCTTC. Translation gives CASSQTTQTNYGYTF.

Here the CDR3 DNA reads TGTGCCAGCAGTTTAGGTGGGCGGGGGCGGACAGGGAAAGGCTATGGCTACACCTTC. This gives the protein CASSLGGRGRTGKGYGYTF. This chain uses TRBV28 with TRBJ1-2, with 8 bases fitting TRBD1. This CDR3 region has 19 residues. Trimming took 2 bases from V and 4 from J; bases not matched to a gene: 18. The V gene's germline CDR1 is MDHEN and CDR2 SYDVKM.

The chain carries TRBV30 and TRBJ1-1; the match to TRBD1 covers 10 bases. CDR1 GTSNPN and CDR2 SVGIG come from the germline V gene (reference sequence). This CDR3 region has 15 residues. Trimming at V came to 5 bases and at J to 1 base, leaving 7 bases not matched to a gene. CDR3 DNA sequence: TGTGCCTGGGGACAGGGGGTGGGGAGGAACACTGAAGCTTTCTTT. Encoded protein: CAWGQGVGRNTEAFF.

The rearrangement joins TRBV27 to TRBJ2-7; D not resolved. Trimming left V 5 bases short and J 4 bases short, with 12 bases between. The CDR3 loop spans 13 amino acids. Germline CDR1 MNHEY, CDR2 SMNVEV (reference sequence). DNA of the CDR3: TGTGCCAGCAGTCCCTCCCCGCGGTACGAGCAGTACTTC. It specifies CASSPSPRYEQYF.

The V gene is TRBV28, the J gene TRBJ2-7, with TRBD2 identical over 11 bases. Trimming removed 6 bases from V and 6 bases from J; junction bases left unmatched: 7. The CDR3 is 14 residues long. Germline CDR1 and CDR2: MDHEN and SYDVKM. For the CDR3, the DNA is TGTGCCAGCAGACTCCTAGCGGGAGGCGGCGAGCAGTACTTC. Its translation: CASRLLAGGGEQYF.

The CDR3 nucleotides are TGTGCCAGCAGCCGCCGTCAGGGGAACACTGAAGCTTTCTTT. It translates to CASSRRQGNTEAFF. The rearrangement uses TRBV9 and TRBJ1-1, with a weak D call TRBD1 (5 bases). V was pared by 4 bases and J by 1 base, with 11 bases between. This CDR3 region has 14 residues. The germline V gene has CDR1 SGDLS and CDR2 YYNGEE.

This chain uses TRBV4-2 with TRBJ2-5, with 8 nucleotides matching TRBD2. The J segment lost 3 bases and the V segment lost 3 bases, leaving 3 bases of the junction unmatched. Germline CDR1 LGHNA, CDR2 YNFKEQ. The CDR3 covers 14 residues. The CDR3 nucleotides are TGTGCCAGCAGCCATAGCGGGGCAAAAGAGACCCAGTACTTC. Translated: CASSHSGAKETQYF.

This chain joins TRBV2 and TRBJ2-7; a possible D gene is TRBD2 (5 bases). The CDR3 length is 15 residues. CDR1 and CDR2 (germline): SNHLY, FYNNEI. The V and J ends lost 3 bases and 4 bases respectively, with 16 bases between them. CDR3 sequence: CASSDEGSAIYEQYF. The CDR3 bases are TGTGCCAGCAGTGATGAAGGGAGCGCGATTTACGAGCAGTACTTC.

The CDR3 nucleotides read TGTGCCAGCAGCTCCTCTAGCGGGAGCCACGAGCAGTACTTC. This encodes CASSSSSGSHEQYF. The chain carries TRBV9 and TRBJ2-7, with 10 bases identical to TRBD2. Germline V gene sequence: CDR1 SGDLS, CDR2 YYNGEE. With V trimmed by 4 bases and J by 5 bases, 6 bases remained unmatched. The CDR3 is 14 amino acids.

The chain combines TRBV20-1 with TRBJ1-3; D not certain. V was shortened by 6 bases and J by 8 bases, with 11 bases between the two germline ends. This CDR3 is 11 amino acids long. Germline V CDR1 and CDR2: DFQATT, SNEGSKA (reference sequence). CDR3 sequence: CSASGRDTIYF. CDR3 nucleotide sequence: TGCAGTGCCTCTGGGCGGGACACCATATATTTT.